Below, 14 T cell receptor beta chains from the same sample are listed, as sequenced in a study of somatic mutations in cytotoxic T cells in rheumatoid arthritis. The protocol was immunoSEQ multiplex PCR, while the TCRdb copy is restricted to in-frame clones and leaves out a portion. The profile shows about 21,000 clones, around four fifths of them singletons. The sample comprised CD8+ T cells sorted from blood. All receptors come from a man between 18 and 35 years old with rheumatoid arthritis.

The chain has TRBV28 and TRBJ2-1; 10 bases agree with TRBD1. With 6 bases clipped from V and 1 base from J, the junction kept 6 bases outside the gene matches. Germline assignment: CDR1 MDHEN and CDR2 SYDVKM. The CDR3 covers 16 residues. As DNA, the CDR3 is TGTGCCAGCAGCCAAGGGGACAGGGGATCCTACAATGAGCAGTTCTTC. It yields the protein CASSQGDRGSYNEQFF.

The V call is TRBV19, the J call TRBJ2-7; 7 bases match TRBD1. Germline assignment: CDR1 LNHDA and CDR2 SQIVND (reference sequence). With V trimmed by 5 bases and J by 2 bases, 3 bases remained unmatched. This CDR3 contains 13 residues. Here the CDR3 DNA reads TGTGCCAGTAGTGAGGGGGCCCCCTACGAGCAGTACTTC. Residues: CASSEGAPYEQYF.

The chain uses TRBV5-1 and TRBJ1-2; 7 bases match TRBD1. Germline assignment: CDR1 SGHRS and CDR2 YFSETQ. The J segment lost 5 bases and the V segment lost 3 bases, leaving 7 bases of the junction unmatched. The CDR3 length is 14 residues. For the CDR3, the DNA is TGCGCCAGCAGCTACACCGGGACAGAGTATGGCTACACCTTC. Its translation: CASSYTGTEYGYTF.

V is TRBV5-8 and J is TRBJ2-2; D might be TRBD1 (6 bases). The CDR3 is 16 amino acids. Germline V gives CDR1 SGHTS, CDR2 YDEGEE. V was trimmed by 3 bases and J by 0 bases, leaving 12 bases between them. CDR3 residues: CASSYGQRTNTGELFF. CDR3 coding DNA: TGTGCCAGCAGCTACGGACAGAGAACGAACACCGGGGAGCTGTTTTTT.

This clone was counted once. The rearrangement uses TRBV29-1 and TRBJ1-2, with D possibly matching TRBD1 (6 bases). Germline loops: CDR1 SQVTM, CDR2 ANQGSEA. This CDR3 is built from 13 residues. Trimming pared 2 bases from V and 3 bases from J, leaving 10 bases between. CDR3 bases: TGCAGCGTTGAAAACAGGGAGGACTATGGCTACACCTTC. Protein sequence: CSVENREDYGYTF.

The chain employs TRBV5-1 and TRBJ2-7, with D maybe TRBD1 (6 bases). Between the trimmed V and J ends, which lost 4 bases and 3 bases, there was a span of 17 bases. The germline gives CDR1 SGHRS, CDR2 YFSETQ. The CDR3 runs to 15 residues. CDR3 coding DNA: TGCGCCAGCAGCCCGGACAGCCAACCCCTCTACGAGCAGTACTTC. This encodes CASSPDSQPLYEQYF.

CDR3 nucleotides: TGTGCCAGCAGCCACTTTGGGACATCCTACAATGAGCAGTTCTTC. This translates into CASSHFGTSYNEQFF. The chain combines TRBV5-4 with TRBJ2-1, with a tentative D call TRBD1 (6 bases). The V gene lost 4 bases and the J gene lost 1 base, with 12 bases spanning the gap. This CDR3 has 15 amino acids. Germline V CDR1 and CDR2: SGHNT, YYREEE (reference sequence). Together with reference TRBV5-4 and TRBJ2-1, the CDR3 gives the full variable domain: ETGVTQSPTHLIKTRGQQVTLRCSSQSGHNTVSWYQQALGQGPQFIFQYYREEENGRGNFPPRFSGLQFPNYSSELNVNALELDDSALYLCASSHFGTSYNEQFFGPGTRLTVL.

The chain joins TRBV4-3 to TRBJ2-3; D is undetermined. The V and J ends lost 0 bases and 4 bases respectively, with 14 bases between them. Germline V gene data show CDR1 as LGHNA and CDR2 as YSLEER. The CDR3 has 16 residues. The CDR3 loop reads CASSQDSQQKADTQYF. The DNA of the CDR3 is TGCGCCAGCAGCCAAGATTCCCAGCAGAAAGCAGATACGCAGTATTTT.

This chain links TRBV30 with TRBJ2-1; no reliable D call. Germline-derived CDR1 and CDR2 are GTSNPN and SVGIG (reference sequence). This CDR3 contains 12 residues. Trimming took 4 bases from V and 8 from J, leaving 12 bases between them. The CDR3 spells CAWNGPGYEQFF. Here the CDR3 DNA reads TGTGCCTGGAACGGGCCAGGTTATGAGCAGTTCTTC.

The chain joins TRBV4-2 to TRBJ2-6, with a weak D call TRBD1 (5 bases). Germline CDR1 and CDR2: LGHNA and YNFKEQ. The CDR3 runs 15 residues. Trimming took off 0 bases at V and 3 bases at J, with 6 bases between the two ends. CDR3 in amino acids: CASSQDRDGANVLTF. The CDR3 coding sequence is TGTGCCAGCAGCCAAGACAGGGATGGGGCCAACGTCCTGACTTTC.

This chain links TRBV6-5 with TRBJ1-1; weak D call: TRBD1 (5 bases). This CDR3 is built from 13 residues. Germline values: CDR1 MNHEY, CDR2 SVGAGI. The V end lost 5 bases, the J end lost 8 bases, and 15 bases lay between the germline ends. The CDR3 sequence: CASSQRGLIEAFF. CDR3 DNA sequence: TGTGCCAGCAGTCAGCGGGGGTTGATAGAAGCTTTCTTT.

This chain links TRBV27 with TRBJ1-1; D is perhaps TRBD1 (6 bases). The ends were cut back, 5 bases at V and 1 base at J, with 14 bases in the middle. CDR1 and CDR2 from the germline V gene are MNHEY and SMNVEV (reference sequence). The CDR3 consists of 15 residues. This CDR3 is CASSRQGLTNTEAFF. CDR3 DNA sequence: TGTGCCAGCAGTCGTCAGGGGCTCACGAACACTGAAGCTTTCTTT.

This chain connects TRBV4-1 to TRBJ1-1; D may be TRBD1 (6 bases). This CDR3 is built from 15 residues. Trimming cost V 4 bases and J 3 bases, with 15 bases left between them. The germline V gene has CDR1 MGHRA and CDR2 YSYEKL. The CDR3 DNA is TGCGCCAGCAGCCCAACCGGACAGTTTTACACTGAAGCTTTCTTT. Its protein is CASSPTGQFYTEAFF.

As to this clone: A junction boundary mismatches the germline segment, possibly from a read error. The chain couples TRBV7-7 to TRBJ2-1, with D possibly TRBD1 on 6 matching bases. The CDR3 extends over 15 amino acids. Germline V lookup: CDR1 SSHAT, CDR2 FNYEAQ (reference sequence). CDR3 in amino acids: CASSLDEGQYNEQFF. Here the CDR3 DNA reads TGTGCTAGCAGCTTAGACGAAGGACAGTACAATGAGCAGTTCTTC.